The 6 T cell receptor beta chains reported below all come from one sample, sequenced in a study of blood T cell repertoires in COVID-19. Sequencing used immunoSEQ multiplex PCR; TCRdb keeps in-frame clones, though not all of them. The sample consists of approximately 270,000 clones, approximately 89% of them appearing once. Sequences were obtained from peripheral blood. Receptors were obtained from a man aged 40-55 years with active or convalescent COVID-19.

Only one count was recorded for this clone. V gene TRBV11-3 combines with J gene TRBJ2-5; tentative D call: TRBD2 (5 bases). CDR3 length: 14 residues. The V end lost 6 bases, the J end lost 1 base, and 12 bases lay between the germline ends. Per germline, CDR1 SGHNT and CDR2 YENEEA. CDR3 residues: CASSQAGGQETQYF. The DNA for the CDR3 is TGTGCCAGCAGTCAGGCGGGCGGCCAAGAGACCCAGTACTTC.

V usage is TRBV5-4 and J usage is TRBJ1-4; 8 nucleotides agree with TRBD1. The CDR3 is made up of 15 amino acids. With V trimmed by 4 bases and J by 6 bases, 8 bases remained unmatched. Germline V gene sequence: CDR1 SGHNT, CDR2 YYREEE (reference sequence). CDR3 coding DNA: TGTGCCAGCAGCCAAACGACAGGGGTCGATGAAAAACTGTTTTTT. Protein product: CASSQTTGVDEKLFF.

This chain joins TRBV19 and TRBJ1-1; 9 nucleotides line up with TRBD1. This CDR3 comprises 14 residues. Germline V CDR1 and CDR2: LNHDA, SQIVND (reference sequence). V gave up 5 bases and J gave up 4 bases; unmatched junction bases: 5. The CDR3 reads CASSFDRGSTEAFF. The CDR3 DNA reads TGTGCCAGTAGTTTCGACAGGGGGAGCACTGAAGCTTTCTTT. Complete variable domain (other parts from reference TRBV19 and TRBJ1-1): DGGITQSPKYLFRKEGQNVTLSCEQNLNHDAMYWYRQDPGQGLRLIYYSQIVNDFQKGDIAEGYSVSREKKESFPLTVTSAQKNPTAFYLCASSFDRGSTEAFFGQGTRLTVV.

This clone was seen just once. The rearrangement joins TRBV7-3 to TRBJ1-1, with 7 bases aligning to TRBD1. Germline V gives CDR1 SGHTA, CDR2 FQGTGA. V was pared by 6 bases and J by 4 bases, with 11 bases of the junction left unmatched. The CDR3 sequence is 15 residues long. The chain's CDR3 is CASSLTRGRLTEAFF. In DNA form, the CDR3 reads TGTGCCAGCAGTCTTACAAGGGGGCGGCTCACTGAAGCTTTCTTT.

This clone occurred once. This chain connects TRBV28 to TRBJ1-2; 7 bases align to TRBD1. With V trimmed by 6 bases and J by 4 bases, 5 bases remained unmatched. CDR3 size: 13 residues. Germline CDR1 and CDR2: MDHEN and SYDVKM. CDR3 loop: CASRLQGIYGYTF. CDR3 sequence (DNA): TGTGCCAGCAGGTTACAGGGGATCTATGGCTACACCTTC.

This clone was seen a single time. This chain joins TRBV9 and TRBJ2-3; 9 bases line up with TRBD2. The CDR3 loop spans 17 amino acids. Germline values: CDR1 SGDLS, CDR2 YYNGEE. Losses at the gene ends were 3 bases for V and 5 bases for J; bases not matched to a gene: 13. CDR3 DNA: TGTGCCAGCAGCGCCCCCAGGGAGCGGGGGGCGGGAGATACGCAGTATTTT. This translates into CASSAPRERGAGDTQYF.